The rows below give T cell receptor beta chains drawn from one sample of a study of cytomegalovirus exposure and HLA in healthy donors. Sequencing used immunoSEQ multiplex PCR; TCRdb keeps in-frame clones, though not all of them. This sample has approximately 170,000 clones, with approximately 86% found just once. The sample comprised PBMCs. The receptors derive from a man younger than 45 in good health and CMV-seropositive. Both conserved end residues are part of each CDR3. The D gene is left open where the match is weak. Expanded clones are given a class, and other clones once, few, many or no size at all.

j_gene | len | v_gene | abundance | d_gene | CDR3nt | CDR3aa
TRBJ2-7 | 14 | TRBV30 | . | . | TGTGCCTGGGGCCGTGGGGACAACTCCTACGAGCAGTACTTC | CAWGRGDNSYEQYF
TRBJ2-1 | 16 | TRBV7-2 | . | TRBD2 | TGTGCCAGCAGCTTAGGGGGTAGCGGGGGTTACAATGAGCAGTTCTTC | CASSLGGSGGYNEQFF
TRBJ2-5 | 18 | TRBV7-2 | . | TRBD2 | TGTGCCAGCAGAATAAGGAGGAATAGCGGGGGGGCCAGCGAGACCCAGTACTTC | CASRIRRNSGGASETQYF
TRBJ2-1 | 14 | TRBV6-5 | . | . | TGTGCCACGAGGTCGGGGTGGACTGTCGATGAGCAGTTCTTC | CATRSGWTVDEQFF
TRBJ1-4 | 15 | TRBV19 | . | TRBD1 | TGTGCCAGTAGTACATACAGGGGATTCGGGGAAAAACTGTTTTTT | CASSTYRGFGEKLFF
TRBJ2-3 | 20 | TRBV4-3 | . | TRBD2 | TGCGCCAGCAGCCAAGATATCCTAGCGGGGGGGTACCCCCCCTCAGATACGCAGTATTTT | CASSQDILAGGYPPSDTQYF
TRBJ2-1 | 15 | TRBV29-1 | . | TRBD2 | TGCAGCGTAGGGACTAGCGGGGGTACCTACAATGAGCAGTTCTTC | CSVGTSGGTYNEQFF
TRBJ2-3 | 17 | TRBV4-3 | once | . | TGCGCCAGCAGCCAAGATCTTGCAGGAAGGTGGACAGATACGCAGTATTTT | CASSQDLAGRWTDTQYF
TRBJ2-5 | 10 | TRBV6-5 | . | TRBD1 | TGTGCCAGCAGTTACACAGGGGAAAACTTC | CASSYTGENF
TRBJ2-7 | 17 | TRBV4-3 | once | . | TGCGCCAGCAGCCAAGAAACGGAGCGGGTCCTCTCCTACGAGCAGTACTTC | CASSQETERVLSYEQYF
TRBJ2-3 | 16 | TRBV10-3 | . | TRBD2 | TGTGCCATCAGTCCTAAGACTAGCGGGGGCCAAGATACGCAGTATTTT | CAISPKTSGGQDTQYF
TRBJ2-1 | 16 | TRBV19 | . | TRBD2 | TGTGCCAGTAAGCCTAGCGGGGTTCTCTCCTACAATGAGCAGTTCTTC | CASKPSGVLSYNEQFF
TRBJ1-5 | 13 | TRBV5-5 | once | . | TGTGCCAGCAGCCCGGGGGGGAGTCAGCCCCAGCATTTT | CASSPGGSQPQHF
TRBJ1-5 | 15 | TRBV4-1 | . | TRBD1 | TGCGCCAGCAGCCGCGACAGGGGGCCGTCTCAGCCCCAGCATTTT | CASSRDRGPSQPQHF
TRBJ2-7 | 14 | TRBV6-6 | . | . | TGTGCCAGCAGTTACGACAGTATCGCCTACGAGCAGTACTTC | CASSYDSIAYEQYF
TRBJ2-1 | 13 | TRBV6-5 | once | . | TGTGCCTCCACAGCAAGCTCCTACAATGAGCAGTTCTTC | CASTASSYNEQFF
TRBJ2-1 | 16 | TRBV5-6 | . | TRBD2 | TGTGCCAGCAGCTTGTATAGCGGGGGGGCCTACAATGAGCAGTTCTTC | CASSLYSGGAYNEQFF
TRBJ1-4 | 15 | TRBV6-4 | once | TRBD1 | TGTGCCAGCCTGGGTCGGACAGGATATAATGAAAAACTGTTTTTT | CASLGRTGYNEKLFF
TRBJ1-1 | 15 | TRBV7-9 | . | TRBD1 | TGTGCCAGCAGCGCCCGGGACAGCATGAACACTGAAGCTTTCTTT | CASSARDSMNTEAFF
TRBJ1-1 | 13 | TRBV6-5 | . | TRBD1 | TGTGCCAGCGCGGGGACAGGGAGGACTGAAGCTTTCTTT | CASAGTGRTEAFF
TRBJ2-3 | 17 | TRBV21-1 | . | . | TGTGCCAGCAGCAAATCCCTAGCGGGGGGAAGCACAGATACGCAGTATTTT | CASSKSLAGGSTDTQYF
TRBJ2-7 | 15 | TRBV6-5 | . | . | TGTGCCAGCAGTTACTCGGCAGGGTTCTCCTACGAGCAGTACTTC | CASSYSAGFSYEQYF
TRBJ1-1 | 13 | TRBV2 | . | . | TGTGCCAGCAGGTCGGGGGGGCTGACTGAAGCTTTCTTT | CASRSGGLTEAFF
TRBJ1-1 | 14 | TRBV6-5 | . | TRBD1 | TGTGCCAGCTTGACAGGGGAAATGAACACTGAAGCTTTCTTT | CASLTGEMNTEAFF
TRBJ2-5 | 14 | TRBV7-8 | . | TRBD2 | TGTGCCAGCAGCTCACCAAGCGGGGGAGAGACCCAGTACTTC | CASSSPSGGETQYF
TRBJ2-5 | 15 | TRBV4-1 | . | . | TGCGCCAGCAGCCGCCTCCCCGGGGTTCCAGAGACCCAGTACTTC | CASSRLPGVPETQYF
TRBJ2-4 | 16 | TRBV6-1 | . | . | TGTGCCAGCAGTGAGGCCGTCGACAGTTCCAAAAACATTCAGTACTTC | CASSEAVDSSKNIQYF
TRBJ1-4 | 14 | TRBV5-1 | . | . | TGCGCCAGCAGCCTTACTGCAACTAATGAAAAACTGTTTTTT | CASSLTATNEKLFF
TRBJ1-2 | 15 | TRBV11-2 | . | . | TGTGCCAGCAGCTTAGATCCGAGGGTTCGCTATGGCTACACCTTC | CASSLDPRVRYGYTF
TRBJ2-3 | 14 | TRBV7-2 | . | TRBD2 | TGTGCCAGCAGCTTAGTCGGGGGGGGAGATACGCAGTATTTT | CASSLVGGGDTQYF
TRBJ1-1 | 17 | TRBV4-3 | . | . | TGCGCCAGCAGCCAAGATTGGGGGGACCCAATGAACACTGAAGCTTTCTTT | CASSQDWGDPMNTEAFF
TRBJ2-1 | 18 | TRBV4-3 | once | TRBD2 | TGCGCCAGCAGCCCAGGGACTAGCGGGGGCCCGTCCCCTAATGAGCAGTTCTTC | CASSPGTSGGPSPNEQFF
TRBJ2-3 | 15 | TRBV7-3 | . | TRBD2 | TGTGCCAGCAGCTTGACTAGCGGGGCATCAGATACGCAGTATTTT | CASSLTSGASDTQYF
TRBJ2-3 | 12 | TRBV7-2 | . | . | TGTGCCAGCAGCCACTACACAGATACGCAGTATTTT | CASSHYTDTQYF
TRBJ1-1 | 13 | TRBV2 | . | . | TGTGCCAGCAACCTTGACACGAACACTGAAGCTTTCTTT | CASNLDTNTEAFF
TRBJ2-1 | 15 | TRBV5-1 | . | . | TGCGCCAGCAGCTTGGCCGGACAGCTCAACAATGAGCAGTTCTTC | CASSLAGQLNNEQFF
TRBJ1-5 | 14 | TRBV7-9 | . | TRBD1 | TGTGCCAGCAGCCCTACGACAGGGAATCAGCCCCAGCATTTT | CASSPTTGNQPQHF
TRBJ2-3 | 19 | TRBV21-1 | . | . | TGTGCCAGCAGCAAAAGGAGAACTAGCGGCGACCCCCCGGGAGATACGCAGTATTTT | CASSKRRTSGDPPGDTQYF
TRBJ2-5 | 12 | TRBV14 | . | . | TGTGCCAGCAGTCCGGGTGTCGAGACCCAGTACTTC | CASSPGVETQYF